What follows are 6 T cell receptor beta chains derived from one specimen sequenced in a study of T cells after yellow fever vaccination. TCRdb re-derived calls from the 5' RACE reads in MiXCR, one entry per CDR3 protein. Altogether a few hundred thousand distinct CDR3 sequences are present, about 4% being singletons, with the ten largest covering 20% to 25%. Sequences were derived from PBMCs, sampled 5 days after the yellow fever booster vaccination. The receptors derive from a young man who received the YFV17D yellow fever vaccine.

This clonotype was seen ten or more times. The chain is built from TRBV5-1 and TRBJ1-4; D is undetermined. There are 14 residues in the CDR3. The germline CDR1 and CDR2 sequences are SGHRS and YFSETQ. V was pared by 7 bases and J by 4 bases, with 14 bases between. The CDR3 loop is CASGEGLGNEKLFF. Here the CDR3 DNA reads TGCGCCAGCGGTGAGGGCCTCGGTAATGAAAAACTGTTTTTT.

V usage is TRBV5-1 and J usage is TRBJ2-3, with D perhaps given as TRBD1 or TRBD2 (5 bases each). V lost 7 bases, J lost 2 bases, and 17 bases lay in between. Germline CDR1 is SGHRS and CDR2 is YFSETQ. There are 15 residues in the CDR3. Written as DNA, the CDR3 is TGCGCCAGCCGACCGCCCGGGGCGACCACAGATACGCAGTATTTT. It specifies CASRPPGATTDTQYF.

This clonotype occurred a few times. The rearrangement links TRBV27 to TRBJ1-6; TRBD1 might be the D (5 bases). In germline, CDR1 is MNHEY, CDR2 SMNVEV (reference sequence). The CDR3 is 15 amino acids. The V gene lost 0 bases and the J gene lost 7 bases, with 10 bases spanning the gap. CDR3 sequence (DNA): TGTGCCAGCAGTTTATCCGGGACTTTAAATTCACCCCTCCACTTT. Translating gives CASSLSGTLNSPLHF.

This clonotype was seen at least ten times. V gene TRBV12-3 or TRBV12-4 combines with J gene TRBJ1-5; D remains unclear. Trimming took 8 bases from V and 0 from J, leaving 11 bases between them. This CDR3 has 14 residues. The CDR3 here is CASANKFSNQPQHF. Here the CDR3 DNA reads TGTGCCAGCGCGAACAAGTTTAGCAATCAGCCCCAGCATTTT.

The sample holds a few counts of this clonotype. V usage is TRBV12-3 or TRBV12-4 and J usage is TRBJ2-3; TRBD2 is a possible D gene (5 bases). The CDR3 is 15 residues long. Trimming left V 6 bases short and J 6 bases short, with 19 bases between. The CDR3 DNA reads as TGTGCCAGCAGGAGGATCCGGGCCTCGGGGGATACGCAGTATTTT. Translation: CASRRIRASGDTQYF.

This chain links TRBV4-1 with TRBJ1-4; D perhaps matches TRBD1 (6 bases). Germline CDR1 reads MGHRA; CDR2 reads YSYEKL. CDR3 length equals 15 residues. Trimming took 5 bases from V and 6 from J, leaving 16 bases between them. The CDR3: CASSNLRGSDEKLFF. For the CDR3, the DNA is TGCGCCAGCAGCAACCTCAGGGGAAGTGATGAAAAACTGTTTTTT.